The 8 T cell receptor beta chains given below trace back to one sample, sequenced in a study of early T cells in non-severe SARS-CoV-2 infection. TCRdb used MiXCR to reprocess the 5' RACE reads, holding one entry per CDR3 protein. This sample has roughly 29,000 distinct CDR3 sequences, with about 5.3% found just once. Sequencing used whole blood. These receptors all come from an adult who was a healthcare worker with PCR-confirmed SARS-CoV-2 infection or an uninfected control (not recorded which).

This clonotype was found many times. The rearrangement uses TRBV28 and TRBJ1-6; tentatively, D is TRBD1 (5 bases). V was shortened by 2 bases and J by 7 bases, with 12 bases between the two germline ends. This CDR3 has 15 amino acids. Per germline, CDR1 MDHEN and CDR2 SYDVKM. In DNA form, the CDR3 reads TGTGCCAGCAGTTTAGCGGGACGGGGGAATTCACCCCTCCACTTT. It codes for CASSLAGRGNSPLHF.

This clonotype was seen more than once but under ten times. The chain joins TRBV7-9 to TRBJ2-7, with D possibly being TRBD2 (8 bases). V lost 4 bases, J lost 3 bases, and 19 bases lay in between. This CDR3 is built from 16 residues. Germline lookup yields CDR1 SEHNR and CDR2 FQNEAQ (reference sequence). The DNA of the CDR3 is TGTGCCAGCAGCTCCCGGCGGGGGGACAGACACTACGAGCAGTACTTC. Translation gives CASSSRRGDRHYEQYF.

In this sample, this clonotype turned up many times. V and J are TRBV7-2 and TRBJ1-1; D remains unclear. This CDR3 has 13 amino acids. V was pared by 2 bases and J by 5 bases, with 9 bases between. CDR1 is SGHTA, CDR2 FQGNSA, per germline. Written as DNA, the CDR3 is TGTGCCAGCAGCTTAAAGGCTGGAACTGAAGCTTTCTTT. Amino acid sequence: CASSLKAGTEAFF. The full variable domain, with the rest looked up from reference TRBV7-2 and TRBJ1-1, is GAGVSQSPSNKVTEKGKDVELRCDPISGHTALYWYRQSLGQGLEFLIYFQGNSAPDKSGLPSDRFSAERTGGSVSTLTIQRTQQEDSAVYLCASSLKAGTEAFFGQGTRLTVV.

This clonotype was seen at least ten times. The chain has TRBV7-2 and TRBJ2-3; no firm D call. The CDR3 has 15 amino acids. The V end was cut by 2 bases, the J end by 1 base, with 10 bases between. Germline CDR1 reads SGHTA; CDR2 reads FQGNSA. CDR3 region: CASSLLGLGTDTQYF. As DNA, the CDR3 is TGTGCCAGCAGCTTATTAGGGCTAGGCACAGATACGCAGTATTTT. Looking up the rest from reference TRBV7-2 and TRBJ2-3 gives the full variable domain: GAGVSQSPSNKVTEKGKDVELRCDPISGHTALYWYRQSLGQGLEFLIYFQGNSAPDKSGLPSDRFSAERTGGSVSTLTIQRTQQEDSAVYLCASSLLGLGTDTQYFGPGTRLTVL.

The chain combines TRBV9 with TRBJ2-3, with D tentatively TRBD1 or TRBD2 (6 bases each). V was shortened by 0 bases and J by 3 bases, with 11 bases between the two germline ends. The CDR3 covers 15 residues. CDR1 and CDR2 (germline): SGDLS, YYNGEE. CDR3 nucleotide sequence: TGTGCCAGCAGCGTAGCGGGGGCCCCGACAGATACGCAGTATTTT. This gives the protein CASSVAGAPTDTQYF.

This clonotype was observed at least ten times. The V gene is TRBV7-2, the J gene TRBJ2-7; the D gene is possibly TRBD2 (5 bases). Per germline, CDR1 SGHTA and CDR2 FQGNSA. The CDR3 contains 15 residues. Between the trimmed V and J ends, which lost 1 base and 0 bases, there was a span of 10 bases. The CDR3 sequence: CASSLERVPSYEQYF. The CDR3 bases are TGTGCCAGCAGCTTAGAGAGGGTCCCCTCCTACGAGCAGTACTTC.

This clonotype has ten or more counts. This chain connects TRBV11-2 to TRBJ2-1, with 8 bases identical to TRBD1. The V segment lost 8 bases and the J segment 4 bases; nucleotides outside the gene matches: 13. The CDR3 loop spans 16 amino acids. The germline CDR1 and CDR2 sequences are SGHAT and FQNNGV. CDR3 in amino acids: CASSDRALPEYNEQFF. The CDR3 nucleotides read TGTGCCAGCTCGGACAGGGCCCTCCCTGAATACAATGAGCAGTTCTTC.

This clonotype was picked up many times. The chain has TRBV20-1 and TRBJ1-4; D possibly corresponds to TRBD1 (5 bases). V was cut by 2 bases and J by 6 bases, with 13 bases left in between. The CDR3 sequence is 14 residues long. The V gene's germline CDR1 is DFQATT and CDR2 SNEGSKA (reference sequence). The CDR3 loop reads CSARLAGSDEKLFF. The CDR3 DNA reads TGCAGTGCTAGACTGGCAGGGTCGGATGAAAAACTGTTTTTT.